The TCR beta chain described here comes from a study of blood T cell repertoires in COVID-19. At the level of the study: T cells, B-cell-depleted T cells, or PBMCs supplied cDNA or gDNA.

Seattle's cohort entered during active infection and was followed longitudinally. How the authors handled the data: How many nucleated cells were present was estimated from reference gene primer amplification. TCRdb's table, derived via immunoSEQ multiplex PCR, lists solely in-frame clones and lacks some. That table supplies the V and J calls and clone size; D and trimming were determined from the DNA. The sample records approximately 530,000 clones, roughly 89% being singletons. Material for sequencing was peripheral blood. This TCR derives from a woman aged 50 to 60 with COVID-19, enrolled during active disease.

The CDR3 DNA follows: TGCGCCAGCAGCCTAGTGCCCCCCTACAATGAGCAGTTCTTC. Translated: CASSLVPPYNEQFF. The chain employs TRBV5-1 and TRBJ2-1, with no clear D. Between the trimmed V and J ends, which lost 4 bases and 2 bases, there was a span of 10 bases. From germline, CDR1 is SGHRS and CDR2 YFSETQ. The CDR3 totals 14 residues.